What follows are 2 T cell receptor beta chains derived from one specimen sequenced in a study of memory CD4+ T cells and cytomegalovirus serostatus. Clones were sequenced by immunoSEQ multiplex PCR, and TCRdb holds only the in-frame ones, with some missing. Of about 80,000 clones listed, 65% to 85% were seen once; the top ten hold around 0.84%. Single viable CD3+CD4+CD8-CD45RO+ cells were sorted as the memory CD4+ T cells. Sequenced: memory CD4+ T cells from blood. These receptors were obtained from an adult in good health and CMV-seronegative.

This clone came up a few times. CDR3 nucleotide sequence: TGCGCCAGCAGCGGCCCCTACACTGAAGCTTTCTTT. Its protein is CASSGPYTEAFF. V gene TRBV4-1 combines with J gene TRBJ1-1; D gene uncertain. The CDR3 consists of 12 residues. The V end lost 5 bases, the J end lost 3 bases, and 7 bases lay between the germline ends. CDR1 and CDR2 from the germline V gene are MGHRA and YSYEKL.

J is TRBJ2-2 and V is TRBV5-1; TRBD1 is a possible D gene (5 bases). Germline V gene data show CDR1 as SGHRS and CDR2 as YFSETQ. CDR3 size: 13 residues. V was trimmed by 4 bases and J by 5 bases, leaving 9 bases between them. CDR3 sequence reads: CASSAQGTGELFF. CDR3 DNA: TGCGCCAGCAGCGCTCAGGGTACCGGGGAGCTGTTTTTT.